Listed below are T cell receptor beta chains from one sample, sequenced in a study of blood T cell repertoires in COVID-19. The assay was immunoSEQ multiplex PCR, and TCRdb's table has in-frame clones only and misses some. The sample consists of 350,000 to 400,000 clones, approximately 88% of them appearing once. The specimen sequenced was PBMCs or T cells enriched from blood (not recorded which). The receptors derive from a woman in her twenties or thirties with acute COVID-19. Both conserved end residues are part of each CDR3. The D gene is left open where the match is weak. A clone size is listed for some rows: how often the clone was seen (once, few, many), or a class if it is expanded.

TRBJ2-1	TRBV9	.	.	TGTGCCAGCAGCCCCGGCGACTTTTCGAGCTCCTACAATGAGCAGTTCTTC	CASSPGDFSSSYNEQFF
TRBJ1-6	TRBV5-1	TRBD1	.	TGCGCCAGCAGGTCGCAGGGACAGATTAATTCACCCCTCCACTTT	CASRSQGQINSPLHF
TRBJ2-7	TRBV7-2	.	.	TGTGCCAGCAGCCCAGAGAGGCGCTCCTACGAGCAGTACTTC	CASSPERRSYEQYF
TRBJ2-1	TRBV5-1	.	.	TGCGCCAGCAGCTTGGTTAGAAACTCCTACAATGAGCAGTTCTTC	CASSLVRNSYNEQFF
TRBJ2-1	TRBV3-1/TRBV3-2	TRBD2	once	TGTGCCAGCAGCCAAGATCGCGGGGGGCCTCCTCTGAGGAATGAGCAGTTCTTC	CASSQDRGGPPLRNEQFF
TRBJ2-4	TRBV27	TRBD1	.	TGTGCCAGCAGTCCCTGGACAGGGGAAAACATTCAGTACTTC	CASSPWTGENIQYF
TRBJ1-1	TRBV24-1	TRBD1	.	TGTGCCACCCGGGACAGGGGAATCACTGAAGCTTTCTTT	CATRDRGITEAFF
TRBJ2-7	TRBV5-5	.	.	TGTGCCAGCAGCTTTCGCAGGGACTCCCTCGAGCAGTACTTC	CASSFRRDSLEQYF
TRBJ1-5	TRBV19	TRBD1	.	TGTGCCAGCTGGACAGGGGGCGGCCATTATAGCAATCAGCCCCAGCATTTT	CASWTGGGHYSNQPQHF
TRBJ2-5	TRBV7-3	TRBD1	.	TGTGCCAGCAGCCGACTTCCGGGACAGCAAGAGACCCAGTACTTC	CASSRLPGQQETQYF
TRBJ2-7	TRBV6-2/TRBV6-3	.	few	TGTGCCAGCAGTTATGGGACAAGCTCCTACGAGCAGTACTTC	CASSYGTSSYEQYF
TRBJ1-2	TRBV29-1	TRBD1	.	TGCAGCGTTTTTGTAGACAGGGGCCCTAGAACCAACTATGGCTACACCTTC	CSVFVDRGPRTNYGYTF
TRBJ2-3	TRBV12-3/TRBV12-4	.	.	TGTGCCAGCAGTTTACAGGATACGCAGTATTTT	CASSLQDTQYF
TRBJ2-3	TRBV5-1	.	.	TGCGCCAGCATGCCGACGGGGATCGGTTCAGATACGCAGTATTTT	CASMPTGIGSDTQYF
TRBJ2-7	TRBV4-2	.	.	TGTGCCAGCAGCCAAAGCCAGGGACAACTCTACGAGCAGTACTTC	CASSQSQGQLYEQYF
TRBJ1-2	TRBV28	TRBD1	.	TGTGCCAGCAGCCAGGGACAGGGGGGAAACTATGGCTACACCTTC	CASSQGQGGNYGYTF
TRBJ1-2	TRBV6-5	.	.	TGTGCCAGCAGAACCGGACAGAACTATGGCTACACCTTC	CASRTGQNYGYTF
TRBJ2-1	TRBV24-1	.	.	TGTGCCACCAGTGATCGAACCCGGGGTGAGCAGTTCTTC	CATSDRTRGEQFF
TRBJ1-2	TRBV5-1	TRBD1	few	TGCGCCAGCAGCTTGGGGGGACAGACCAACTATGGCTACACCTTC	CASSLGGQTNYGYTF
TRBJ1-2	TRBV2	TRBD1	.	TGTGCCAGCAAGGGACAGGGGCGGTATGGCTACACCTTC	CASKGQGRYGYTF
TRBJ2-5	TRBV18	TRBD1	.	TGTGCCAGCTCACCAATACGGACAGGCCAAGAGACCCAGTACTTC	CASSPIRTGQETQYF
TRBJ1-6	TRBV6-5	.	.	TGTGCCAGCACCCTGGGAGGGATATCACCCCTCCACTTT	CASTLGGISPLHF
TRBJ1-5	TRBV28	.	.	TGTGCCAGCAGTTACCCACATGTTTATAGCAATCAGCCCCAGCATTTT	CASSYPHVYSNQPQHF
TRBJ2-5	TRBV14	.	.	TGTGCCAGCAGCCAAGGACCCGGGACATTACAAGAGACCCAGTACTTC	CASSQGPGTLQETQYF
TRBJ2-6	TRBV3-1/TRBV3-2	TRBD2	.	TGTGCCAGCAGCCAAGACTCCTGGGGGGGGTCTGGGGCCAACGTCCTGACTTTC	CASSQDSWGGSGANVLTF
TRBJ2-2	TRBV6-5	TRBD1	.	TGTGCCAGCAGAAACAGGGGAGAGACCGGGGAGCTGTTTTTT	CASRNRGETGELFF
TRBJ2-7	TRBV7-9	.	.	TGTGCCAGCAGCTTAGGGATAGGAGATCTTTACGAGCAGTACTTC	CASSLGIGDLYEQYF
TRBJ1-1	TRBV9	.	.	TGTGCCAGCAGCGTAGGCGACGGGAGGATCACTGAAGCTTTCTTT	CASSVGDGRITEAFF
TRBJ1-2	TRBV9	TRBD1	.	TGTGCCAGCAGCGTATGGGCAGGGGGTGGCTACACCTTC	CASSVWAGGGYTF
TRBJ2-7	TRBV10-3	TRBD2	.	TGTGCCATCAGTCAATCTCTAGCGGCCTACGAGCAGTACTTC	CAISQSLAAYEQYF
TRBJ1-5	TRBV19	.	.	TGTGCCAGTAAGTTCCTAGGGGATTATAGCAATCAGCCCCAGCATTTT	CASKFLGDYSNQPQHF
TRBJ2-3	TRBV6-7	.	.	TGTGCCAGCAGCCTGGGCAGGGATCGGTGCACAGATACGCAGTATTTT	CASSLGRDRCTDTQYF
TRBJ2-1	TRBV5-1	TRBD2	.	TGCGCCAGCAGCTTGGATGTAGCGGGGGGGAATGAGCAGTTCTTC	CASSLDVAGGNEQFF
TRBJ1-1	TRBV6-2/TRBV6-3	TRBD1	.	TGTGCCAGCAGTTGGGACAGGGATGAGGCTTTCTTT	CASSWDRDEAFF